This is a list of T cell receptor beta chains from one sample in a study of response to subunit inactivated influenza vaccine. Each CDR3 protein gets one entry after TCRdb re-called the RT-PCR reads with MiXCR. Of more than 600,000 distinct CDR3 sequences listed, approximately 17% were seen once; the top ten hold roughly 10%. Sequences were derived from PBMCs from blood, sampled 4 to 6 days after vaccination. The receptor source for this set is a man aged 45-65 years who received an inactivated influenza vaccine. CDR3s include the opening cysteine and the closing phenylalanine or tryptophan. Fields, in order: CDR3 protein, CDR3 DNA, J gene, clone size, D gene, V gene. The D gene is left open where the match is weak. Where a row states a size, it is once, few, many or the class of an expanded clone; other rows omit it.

CDR3aa: CASSLDAGMDEQFF
CDR3nt: TGTGCCAGCAGCTTAGACGCGGGGATGGATGAGCAGTTCTTC
j_gene: TRBJ2-1
abundance: .
d_gene: .
v_gene: TRBV11-3

CDR3aa: CASSYNPLTGAENYEQYF
CDR3nt: TGTGCCAGCAGCTACAACCCGCTGACAGGGGCGGAGAACTACGAGCAGTACTTC
j_gene: TRBJ2-7
abundance: .
d_gene: TRBD1
v_gene: TRBV6-5

CDR3aa: CSAELSASVDEQFF
CDR3nt: TGCAGTGCCGAACTTAGCGCGAGTGTAGATGAGCAGTTCTTC
j_gene: TRBJ2-1
abundance: .
d_gene: .
v_gene: TRBV20-1

CDR3aa: CASSQDSGTSGVLF
CDR3nt: TGCGCCAGCAGCCAAGATTCGGGGACTAGCGGGGTTCTCTTC
j_gene: TRBJ2-1
abundance: few
d_gene: TRBD2
v_gene: TRBV4-3

CDR3aa: CSVDSPQGQETQYF
CDR3nt: TGCAGCGTTGATAGCCCGCAGGGGCAAGAGACCCAGTACTTC
j_gene: TRBJ2-5
abundance: few
d_gene: .
v_gene: TRBV29-1

CDR3aa: CASSPRDSIFF
CDR3nt: TGTGCCAGCAGCCCCCGGGACTCCATTTTCTTC
j_gene: TRBJ2-5
abundance: few
d_gene: .
v_gene: TRBV7-9

CDR3aa: CASSERQGWGEKLFF
CDR3nt: TGTGCCAGCAGCGAACGACAGGGCTGGGGTGAAAAACTGTTTTTT
j_gene: TRBJ1-4
abundance: .
d_gene: TRBD1
v_gene: TRBV7-9

CDR3aa: CSVEEGAGAFF
CDR3nt: TGCAGCGTTGAAGAGGGGGCGGGTGCTTTCTTT
j_gene: TRBJ1-1
abundance: few
d_gene: .
v_gene: TRBV29-1

CDR3aa: CASSQDYLIQPTGELFF
CDR3nt: TGTGCCAGCAGCCAAGATTACCTTATACAACCCACCGGGGAGCTGTTTTTT
j_gene: TRBJ2-2
abundance: .
d_gene: .
v_gene: TRBV14

CDR3aa: CASSKTQNTEAFF
CDR3nt: TGTGCCAGCAGTAAAACACAGAACACTGAAGCTTTCTTT
j_gene: TRBJ1-1
abundance: .
d_gene: .
v_gene: TRBV12-3/TRBV12-4

CDR3aa: CASSFSGQGTDTQYF
CDR3nt: TGTGCCAGCAGTTTTTCTGGACAGGGAACAGATACGCAGTATTTT
j_gene: TRBJ2-3
abundance: many
d_gene: TRBD1
v_gene: TRBV12-3/TRBV12-4

CDR3aa: CASSSKNTGELFF
CDR3nt: TGTGCCAGCAGTTCCAAGAACACCGGGGAGCTGTTTTTT
j_gene: TRBJ2-2
abundance: many
d_gene: .
v_gene: TRBV28

CDR3aa: CASSTSGGALNNEQFF
CDR3nt: TGCGCCAGCAGCACTAGCGGGGGGGCCTTGAACAATGAGCAGTTCTTC
j_gene: TRBJ2-1
abundance: .
d_gene: TRBD2
v_gene: TRBV10-1